The 20 T cell receptor beta chains below come from one sample, sequenced in a study of blood T cell repertoires in COVID-19 (dated by TCRdb to 2018 to 2020). The library was generated by the immunoSEQ multiplex PCR assay. The source is immuneACCESS, and TCRdb retained only in-frame sequences with V and J called. Part of the clones is not carried over; for the studies checked, unresolved V genes explain less than half of this, and the remainder is unexplained. The sample includes roughly 14,000 clones, with around 73% observed a single time. In total, the top ten clones hold 9% to 10% of the sample. What was sequenced was peripheral blood. The receptor source for this set is a man between 65 and 85 years old with acute or convalescent COVID-19.

Sample share makes this clone medium-sized. The V gene is TRBV9, the J gene TRBJ1-2; D possibly corresponds to TRBD1 (5 bases). Germline assignment: CDR1 SGDLS and CDR2 YYNGEE. This CDR3 is 15 amino acids long. Trimming took off 0 bases at V and 5 bases at J, with 14 bases between the two ends. CDR3 residues: CASSVEATDRYGYTF. The CDR3 DNA sequence: TGTGCCAGCAGCGTAGAAGCGACAGACCGTTATGGCTACACCTTC.

This chain joins TRBV9 and TRBJ1-1, with 7 bases aligning to TRBD1. In germline, CDR1 is SGDLS, CDR2 YYNGEE. The CDR3 has 13 residues. With V trimmed by 3 bases and J by 5 bases, 4 bases remained unmatched. CDR3 region: CASSATGRTEAFF. CDR3 sequence (DNA): TGTGCCAGCAGCGCGACAGGGCGGACTGAAGCTTTCTTT.

By share of the sample, this clone is medium-sized. The chain couples TRBV14 to TRBJ2-7; TRBD1 aligns across 10 bases. Trimming removed 4 bases from V and 0 bases from J; junction bases left unmatched: 6. CDR3 length equals 16 residues. Germline assignment: CDR1 SGHDN and CDR2 FVKESK. Written as DNA, the CDR3 is TGTGCCAGCAGCCGTTGGACAGGGGGGGGCTCCTACGAGCAGTACTTC. Residues: CASSRWTGGGSYEQYF.

This clone has just a few counts. The chain is built from TRBV19 and TRBJ2-3; the D gene is possibly TRBD2 (5 bases). Trimming left V 3 bases short and J 1 base short, with 11 bases between. The CDR3 consists of 15 residues. In germline, CDR1 is LNHDA, CDR2 SQIVND (reference sequence). The CDR3 protein is CASSISSRGTDTQYF. In DNA form, the CDR3 reads TGTGCCAGTAGTATCTCGTCGAGGGGCACAGATACGCAGTATTTT.

The V and J genes are TRBV3-1 (or the pseudogene TRBV3-2) and TRBJ1-2; D is undetermined. V was shortened by 4 bases and J by 0 bases, with 12 bases between the two germline ends. The CDR3 is made up of 15 amino acids. Germline V gene lookup returns CDR1 LGHDT and CDR2 YNNKEL (reference sequence). DNA of the CDR3: TGTGCCAGCAGCCCCAAACGAGTGGCTAACTATGGCTACACCTTC. This codes for CASSPKRVANYGYTF.

The chain links TRBV7-6 to TRBJ2-2; a possible D gene is TRBD2 (6 bases). Deletions cut 7 bases from V and 9 bases from J, with 24 bases between. The CDR3 runs 16 residues. The V gene's germline CDR1 is SGHVS and CDR2 FNYEAQ. In DNA form, the CDR3 reads TGTGCCAGCACTCTTCGGGGGTCGACGGGTGTATGGGAGCTGTTTTTT. Residues: CASTLRGSTGVWELFF.

The chain recombines TRBV6-2 or TRBV6-3 with TRBJ1-5; 12 nucleotides agree with TRBD1. Per the germline V gene, CDR1 is MNHEY and CDR2 is SVGEGT. The CDR3 loop spans 17 amino acids. V gave up 5 bases and J gave up 1 base; unmatched junction bases: 6. CDR3 nucleotides: TGTGCCAGCAGTCCCGGGACAGGGGGCTCGAGCAATCAGCCCCAGCATTTT. Protein: CASSPGTGGSSNQPQHF.

V gene TRBV28 combines with J gene TRBJ1-6; tentatively, D is TRBD1 (6 bases). The germline V gene encodes CDR1 MDHEN and CDR2 SYDVKM. The CDR3 covers 14 residues. Trimming removed 6 bases at V and 4 bases at J, with 10 bases between. The CDR3 nucleotides read TGTGCCAGCAGCGGACAGATTTATAATTCACCCCTCCACTTT. It encodes CASSGQIYNSPLHF.

The V call is TRBV6-5, the J call TRBJ2-7; D unclear. Trimming took 4 bases from V and 0 from J, leaving 10 bases between them. CDR1 and CDR2 (germline): MNHEY, SVGAGI. The CDR3 runs to 14 residues. CDR3 nucleotide sequence: TGTGCCAGCAGTTCGACATCCTCCTCCTACGAGCAGTACTTC. Protein sequence: CASSSTSSSYEQYF.

V and J are TRBV2 and TRBJ2-5, with TRBD2 as a possible D gene (7 bases). The CDR3 sequence is 16 residues long. Germline lookup yields CDR1 SNHLY and CDR2 FYNNEI. Trimming pared 8 bases from V and 2 bases from J, leaving 21 bases between. The DNA for the CDR3 is TGTGCCAGCGCCCAGGGGCGGGGAGGGGGTCAAGAGACCCAGTACTTC. This codes for CASAQGRGGGQETQYF.

This sequence joins TRBV29-1 and TRBJ2-5, with 7 bases matching TRBD2. The CDR3 is 13 residues long. V shed 7 bases, J shed 4 bases, and the junction held 9 bases outside the gene matches. The germline gives CDR1 SQVTM, CDR2 ANQGSEA. The CDR3 here is CSGRRGVRETQYF. CDR3 DNA: TGCAGCGGTCGACGGGGGGTTCGAGAGACCCAGTACTTC.

This clone was seen more than once but under ten times. The chain employs TRBV7-9 and TRBJ2-1; D remains unclear. Trimming took 4 bases from V and 8 from J, leaving 9 bases between them. Germline loops: CDR1 SEHNR, CDR2 FQNEAQ (reference sequence). The CDR3 is 12 residues long. The DNA for the CDR3 is TGTGCCAGCAGCTCTCTCGACTATGAGCAGTTCTTC. Translation: CASSSLDYEQFF.

This sequence joins TRBV4-1 and TRBJ2-1, with 13 nucleotides matching TRBD2. This CDR3 region has 16 residues. V was pared by 7 bases and J by 8 bases, with 11 bases of the junction left unmatched. Germline V CDR1 and CDR2: MGHRA, YSYEKL. CDR3 DNA: TGCGCCAGCAAAGAACTAGCGGGAGGGAGGGGCGATGAGCAGTTCTTC. This translates into CASKELAGGRGDEQFF.

The gene calls are TRBV7-8 and TRBJ2-2; no clear D. Trimming removed 5 bases at V and 3 bases at J, with 7 bases between. CDR1 is SGHVS and CDR2 is FQNEAQ in the germline V gene. This CDR3 is 13 amino acids long. CDR3 region: CASSLTDTGELFF. CDR3 sequence (DNA): TGTGCCAGCAGCCTTACTGACACCGGGGAGCTGTTTTTT.

The rearrangement joins TRBV28 to TRBJ2-6, with TRBD1 matching over 8 bases. The V and J ends lost 8 bases and 2 bases, in that order; junction bases with no gene match: 14. The length of the CDR3 is 18 residues. Germline V gene data show CDR1 as MDHEN and CDR2 as SYDVKM. CDR3 sequence reads: CASSVVGAGGAGANVLTF. For the CDR3, the DNA is TGTGCCAGCTCGGTCGTGGGTGCAGGGGGCGCTGGGGCCAACGTCCTGACTTTC.

The chain employs TRBV19 and TRBJ1-5; D might be TRBD1 (6 bases). The CDR3 spans 13 residues. Germline V lookup: CDR1 LNHDA, CDR2 SQIVND (reference sequence). Trimming removed 5 bases at V and 7 bases at J, with 12 bases between. CDR3 in DNA: TGTGCCAGTAGTTACCGACAGGTCCAGCCCCAGCATTTT. Amino acid sequence: CASSYRQVQPQHF. Drawing the rest from reference TRBV19 and TRBJ1-5, the complete variable domain is DGGITQSPKYLFRKEGQNVTLSCEQNLNHDAMYWYRQDPGQGLRLIYYSQIVNDFQKGDIAEGYSVSREKKESFPLTVTSAQKNPTAFYLCASSYRQVQPQHFGDGTRLSIL.

This clone turned up a few times. This chain connects TRBV19 to TRBJ2-1, with D possibly TRBD1 on 6 matching bases. Germline V gene sequence: CDR1 LNHDA, CDR2 SQIVND (reference sequence). Trimming took 5 bases from V and 10 from J, leaving 15 bases between them. There are 13 residues in the CDR3. The CDR3 reads CASSVRSGQEQFF. DNA of the CDR3: TGTGCCAGTAGTGTGAGATCGGGACAAGAGCAGTTCTTC. The full variable domain, with the rest looked up from reference TRBV19 and TRBJ2-1, is DGGITQSPKYLFRKEGQNVTLSCEQNLNHDAMYWYRQDPGQGLRLIYYSQIVNDFQKGDIAEGYSVSREKKESFPLTVTSAQKNPTAFYLCASSVRSGQEQFFGPGTRLTVL.

This sequence joins TRBV27 and TRBJ1-6; D is perhaps TRBD1 (6 bases). From germline, CDR1 is MNHEY and CDR2 SMNVEV (reference sequence). The CDR3 is 15 residues long. V was trimmed by 7 bases and J by 10 bases, leaving 20 bases between them. The CDR3 spells CASMEVRGSRSPLHF. The CDR3 bases are TGTGCCAGCATGGAAGTCAGGGGATCAAGATCACCCCTCCACTTT.

J is TRBJ2-1 and V is TRBV14, with 8 bases that match TRBD2. Germline V gene lookup returns CDR1 SGHDN and CDR2 FVKESK. The CDR3 consists of 15 residues. The V segment lost 5 bases and the J segment 10 bases; nucleotides outside the gene matches: 13. The CDR3 here is CASSIPGGPQGEQFF. Written as DNA, the CDR3 is TGTGCCAGCAGCATCCCGGGGGGGCCCCAAGGGGAGCAGTTCTTC.

The rearrangement joins TRBV6-2 or TRBV6-3 to TRBJ1-5; TRBD1 might be the D (6 bases). V was trimmed by 2 bases and J by 6 bases, leaving 11 bases between them. Germline CDR1 reads MNHEY; CDR2 reads SVGEGT. The CDR3 length is 14 residues. This chain's CDR3 is CASSYRGAFQPQHF. For the CDR3, the DNA is TGTGCCAGCAGTTACCGGGGGGCCTTTCAGCCCCAGCATTTT.